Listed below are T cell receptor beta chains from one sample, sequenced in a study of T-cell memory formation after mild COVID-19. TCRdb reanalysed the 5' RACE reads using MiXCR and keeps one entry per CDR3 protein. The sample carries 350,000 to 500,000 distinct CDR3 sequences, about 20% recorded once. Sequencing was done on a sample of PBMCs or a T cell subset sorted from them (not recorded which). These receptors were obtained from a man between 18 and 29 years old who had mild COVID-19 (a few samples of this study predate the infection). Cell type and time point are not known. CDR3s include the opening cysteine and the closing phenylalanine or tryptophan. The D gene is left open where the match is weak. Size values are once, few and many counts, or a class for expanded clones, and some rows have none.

CSARVLAGGSTQETQYF | TGCAGTGCTAGGGTCCTAGCGGGGGGCTCCACCCAAGAGACCCAGTACTTC | TRBJ2-5 | . | TRBV20-1 | TRBD2
CASSIGDRYNEQFF | TGTGCCAGTAGTATAGGGGACAGATACAATGAGCAGTTCTTC | TRBJ2-1 | . | TRBV19 | TRBD1
CASSPPMGNQPQHF | TGTGCCAGCAGTCCACCAATGGGCAATCAGCCCCAGCATTTT | TRBJ1-5 | . | TRBV7-9 | .
CASSRRTASTDTQYF | TGTGCCAGCAGCCGACGGACCGCTAGCACAGATACGCAGTATTTT | TRBJ2-3 | few | TRBV5-4 | .
CASSSTTSGGDTQYF | TGTGCCAGCAGCTCCACTACTAGCGGGGGAGATACGCAGTATTTT | TRBJ2-3 | many | TRBV7-2 | TRBD2
CASSWRQGSTGELFF | TGTGCCAGCAGTTGGAGGCAGGGGAGCACCGGGGAGCTGTTTTTT | TRBJ2-2 | . | TRBV12-3/TRBV12-4 | .
CASSGMRGRVNQPQHF | TGTGCCAGCAGTGGGATGAGGGGCAGGGTCAATCAGCCCCAGCATTTT | TRBJ1-5 | . | TRBV6-4 | .
CASSDGEVQQFF | TGTGCCAGCAGTGACGGTGAGGTACAACAGTTCTTC | TRBJ2-1 | . | TRBV6-4 | .
CATLNRAYEQYF | TGTGCCACCTTAAACAGGGCCTACGAGCAGTACTTC | TRBJ2-7 | . | TRBV2 | .
CASSHPGGTGELFF | TGCGCCAGCAGCCACCCGGGGGGAACGGGGGAGCTGTTTTTT | TRBJ2-2 | . | TRBV4-3 | TRBD2
CASSRGSSKETQYF | TGTGCCAGCAGCCGGGGGAGCAGCAAAGAGACCCAGTACTTC | TRBJ2-5 | . | TRBV7-9 | .
CASSLGAFEVTQYF | TGTGCCAGCAGCTTAGGGGCTTTCGAGGTGACCCAGTACTTC | TRBJ2-5 | few | TRBV7-2 | .
CASSFHQGGFYTGELFF | TGCGCCAGCAGCTTCCACCAAGGCGGTTTTTACACCGGGGAGCTGTTTTTT | TRBJ2-2 | few | TRBV5-1 | .
CSVTGRQGEWETQYF | TGCAGCGTTACAGGACGACAGGGGGAATGGGAGACCCAGTACTTC | TRBJ2-5 | few | TRBV29-1 | TRBD1
CASSSPPGFGANVLTF | TGTGCCAGCAGCTCCCCCCCGGGGTTTGGGGCCAACGTCCTGACTTTC | TRBJ2-6 | . | TRBV7-6 | .
CASSSTGTSGNTIYF | TGTGCCAGCAGCAGCACAGGAACCTCTGGAAACACCATATATTTT | TRBJ1-3 | . | TRBV5-4 | .
CASSPSDLNTEAFF | TGTGCCAGCAGTCCATCCGATCTGAACACTGAAGCTTTCTTT | TRBJ1-1 | . | TRBV6-5 | .
CAITATSGGDLSTGELFF | TGTGCCATCACCGCGACTAGCGGGGGGGACCTGTCTACCGGGGAGCTGTTTTTT | TRBJ2-2 | . | TRBV10-3 | TRBD2
CASSRKTGGFGETQYF | TGCGCCAGCAGTCGCAAGACAGGGGGGTTTGGAGAGACCCAGTACTTC | TRBJ2-5 | few | TRBV23-1 | TRBD1
CASSQGDRDRGDYGYTF | TGCGCCAGCAGCCAAGGGGACCGGGACAGGGGAGACTATGGCTACACCTTC | TRBJ1-2 | few | TRBV4-1 | TRBD1
CASSTGGTQPKHF | TGTGCCAGCAGTACAGGGGGGACTCAGCCCAAGCATTTT | TRBJ1-5 | . | TRBV12-3/TRBV12-4 | TRBD1
CSVKDRGHNSPLHF | TGCAGCGTGAAGGACAGGGGCCATAATTCACCCCTCCACTTT | TRBJ1-6 | few | TRBV29-1 | TRBD1
CASSFQWETQYF | TGTGCCAGCAGCTTTCAGTGGGAGACCCAGTACTTC | TRBJ2-5 | few | TRBV7-2 | .
CASSPIGGFYNEQFF | TGTGCCAGCAGCCCTATAGGGGGGTTCTACAATGAGCAGTTCTTC | TRBJ2-1 | . | TRBV7-9 | .
CASSFSGNYEQYF | TGTGCCAGCAGCTTCTCGGGTAACTACGAGCAGTACTTC | TRBJ2-7 | many | TRBV7-9 | .
CASSLVGTGFGGYTF | TGTGCCAGCAGCTTAGTCGGGACAGGGTTTGGGGGCTACACCTTC | TRBJ1-2 | . | TRBV7-2 | TRBD1
CASSPFGTSGAGGTDTQYF | TGTGCCAGCAGTCCGTTCGGGACTAGCGGGGCGGGGGGCACAGATACGCAGTATTTT | TRBJ2-3 | . | TRBV27 | TRBD2
CAWSPDNSGNTIYF | TGTGCCTGGAGTCCAGACAACTCTGGAAACACCATATATTTT | TRBJ1-3 | . | TRBV30 | .
CASSQFTRRETQYF | TGCGCCAGCAGCCAGTTCACTAGAAGGGAGACCCAGTACTTC | TRBJ2-5 | few | TRBV4-1 | .
CASSPIRGNTEAFF | TGTGCCAGCAGCCCAATACGGGGGAACACTGAAGCTTTCTTT | TRBJ1-1 | few | TRBV11-2 | .
CAWTGGKYGYTF | TGTGCCTGGACAGGGGGCAAATATGGCTACACCTTC | TRBJ1-2 | . | TRBV30 | TRBD1
CSVRRMGTQYF | TGCAGCGTTCGGCGGATGGGGACCCAGTACTTC | TRBJ2-5 | many | TRBV29-1 | .
CASSPGYHGYTF | TGTGCCAGCAGTCCAGGGTATCATGGCTACACCTTC | TRBJ1-2 | few | TRBV28 | .
CASSWGTGHTEAFF | TGTGCCAGCAGTTGGGGAACGGGGCACACTGAAGCTTTCTTT | TRBJ1-1 | . | TRBV12-3/TRBV12-4 | .
CASSLSPEETQYF | TGCGCCAGCAGCTTGTCCCCGGAGGAGACCCAGTACTTC | TRBJ2-5 | . | TRBV5-1 | .
CASSLSRNQPQHF | TGTGCCAGCAGTCTCTCCCGCAATCAGCCCCAGCATTTT | TRBJ1-5 | many | TRBV27 | .
CASSYDRDQETQYF | TGTGCCAGCAGCTACGACAGGGACCAAGAGACCCAGTACTTC | TRBJ2-5 | many | TRBV5-4 | TRBD1
CASSFDRGDYNEQFF | TGTGCCAGCAGCTTTGACAGGGGGGATTACAATGAGCAGTTCTTC | TRBJ2-1 | few | TRBV7-6 | TRBD1
CASKSGEIAKNIQYF | TGTGCCAGCAAAAGCGGGGAAATAGCCAAAAACATTCAGTACTTC | TRBJ2-4 | few | TRBV6-2/TRBV6-3 | TRBD2
CASSLDVRTSGEETQYF | TGCGCCAGCAGCTTGGACGTCCGGACTAGCGGGGAAGAGACCCAGTACTTC | TRBJ2-5 | . | TRBV5-1 | TRBD2
CASRLNGIYGYTF | TGTGCCAGCAGGCTGAATGGCATCTATGGCTACACCTTC | TRBJ1-2 | few | TRBV12-3/TRBV12-4 | .
CSVDTGTNTGELFF | TGCAGCGTTGACACAGGGACGAACACCGGGGAGCTGTTTTTT | TRBJ2-2 | few | TRBV29-1 | .
CSALTQGAAYNEQFF | TGCAGTGCTCTTACCCAGGGGGCGGCCTACAATGAGCAGTTCTTC | TRBJ2-1 | . | TRBV20-1 | TRBD1
CATNRLRNTEAFF | TGTGCCACCAATCGACTAAGGAACACTGAAGCTTTCTTT | TRBJ1-1 | . | TRBV6-2/TRBV6-3 | .
CASRLGGHSYNEQFF | TGTGCCAGCAGACTAGGGGGGCACTCCTACAATGAGCAGTTCTTC | TRBJ2-1 | . | TRBV6-5 | .
CASSRPGQTYEQYF | TGTGCCAGCAGCCGACCGGGACAGACCTACGAGCAGTACTTC | TRBJ2-7 | few | TRBV14 | TRBD1
CASSSHRRETQYF | TGTGCCAGCAGCTCTCACCGGAGGGAGACCCAGTACTTC | TRBJ2-5 | many | TRBV7-6 | .
CASSLSTSQSYEQYF | TGTGCCAGCAGCTTATCCACTTCTCAGTCCTACGAGCAGTACTTC | TRBJ2-7 | many | TRBV7-9 | .
CASSLAQGDEKLFF | TGTGCCAGCAGTTTGGCGCAGGGGGATGAAAAACTGTTTTTT | TRBJ1-4 | few | TRBV12-3/TRBV12-4 | TRBD1
CASSDVAGSTDTQYF | TGTGCCAGCAGTGATGTAGCGGGGAGCACAGATACGCAGTATTTT | TRBJ2-3 | few | TRBV6-4 | TRBD2
CASREGAMNTEAFF | TGTGCCAGCAGGGAGGGGGCAATGAACACTGAAGCTTTCTTT | TRBJ1-1 | . | TRBV11-2 | TRBD1
CSAGASGTGDQPQHF | TGCAGTGCTGGGGCCTCCGGGACAGGGGATCAGCCCCAGCATTTT | TRBJ1-5 | once | TRBV20-1 | TRBD1
CASSFEGAADEAFF | TGTGCCAGCAGTTTTGAGGGAGCGGCCGATGAAGCTTTCTTT | TRBJ1-1 | few | TRBV28 | .
CSAVGQTDGYTF | TGCAGTGCTGTCGGACAGACCGATGGCTACACCTTC | TRBJ1-2 | . | TRBV20-1 | .
CASSLIFGQNTEAFF | TGTGCCAGCAGCTTGATATTCGGGCAGAACACTGAAGCTTTCTTT | TRBJ1-1 | few | TRBV5-6 | .
CASSYWRGVQETQYF | TGTGCCAGCAGTTACTGGCGGGGGGTCCAAGAGACCCAGTACTTC | TRBJ2-5 | . | TRBV12-3/TRBV12-4 | TRBD2
CASSQGLGELFF | TGCGCCAGCAGCCAAGGTCTCGGGGAGCTGTTTTTT | TRBJ2-2 | many | TRBV4-1 | .